The 9 T cell receptor beta chains given below trace back to one sample, sequenced in a study of metastatic and nonmetastatic thyroid tumors. No patient received treatment before thyroid surgery. Through MiXCR, TCRdb re-clonotyped the PCR reads. Among nearly 15,000 clones listed, roughly 20% were seen once. Material: blood. Receptors originate from a female donor with papillary thyroid cancer or a benign thyroid nodule (not recorded which). Some clones in this sample may be carry-over from other donors' samples.

This clone was recorded a few times. A read error may produce the germline difference seen at one junction end. The CDR3 spells CASSLAPSRDTNTGKLFF. CDR3 bases: TGTGCCAGCAGTTTAGCCCCTAGCAGGGACACGAACACCGGGAAGCTGTTTTTT. The chain is built from TRBV27 and TRBJ2-2; the D gene is possibly TRBD1 (6 bases). Germline CDR1 and CDR2: MNHEY and SMNVEV (reference sequence). CDR3 length: 18 residues.

This sequence joins TRBV5-4 and TRBJ1-2, with TRBD1 as a possible D gene (6 bases). CDR1 is SGHNT and CDR2 is YYREEE in the germline V gene (reference sequence). The CDR3 extends over 14 amino acids. Trimming left V 1 base short and J 3 bases short, with 10 bases between. CDR3 sequence (DNA): TGTGCCAGCAGCTTGTCGGACAGCCACTATGGCTACACCTTC. Amino acid sequence: CASSLSDSHYGYTF.

The V and J genes are TRBV5-4 and TRBJ1-6, with TRBD1 matching 10 bases. CDR1 is SGHNT and CDR2 is YYREEE in the germline V gene (reference sequence). The CDR3 sequence is 18 residues long. V shed 0 bases, J shed 5 bases, and the junction held 8 bases outside the gene matches. CDR3 DNA: TGTGCCAGCAGCTTGGGACTGGACAGGGGGATTGATAATTCACCCCTCCACTTT. It yields the protein CASSLGLDRGIDNSPLHF.

Judged by abundance, this clone is medium-sized (0.01 to 0.1%). J is TRBJ2-7 and V is TRBV10-1; possibly TRBD2 for D (7 bases). Trimming shortened V by 3 bases and J by 4 bases, and 16 bases separated the two germline ends. The CDR3 totals 15 residues. Germline CDR1 WNHNN, CDR2 SYGVQD (reference sequence). CDR3 coding DNA: TGCGCCAGCAGTGACCCCCGTGGGGGGGCTTACGAGCAGTACTTC. It specifies CASSDPRGGAYEQYF.

This clone was seen only a few times. The V and J genes are TRBV20-1 and TRBJ1-1; possible D gene TRBD1, 6 bases. Germline CDR1 DFQATT, CDR2 SNEGSKA (reference sequence). With 6 bases removed from V and 2 bases from J, the gap between germline ends came to 13 bases. This CDR3 is built from 13 residues. The chain's CDR3 is CSARRGANTEAFF. The CDR3, as DNA: TGCAGTGCCCGAAGGGGGGCTAACACTGAAGCTTTCTTT.

The V and J genes are TRBV14 and TRBJ2-7, with D possibly TRBD1 on 5 matching bases. Between the trimmed V and J ends, which lost 11 bases and 2 bases, there was a span of 10 bases. The germline gives CDR1 SGHDN, CDR2 FVKESK. This CDR3 is built from 11 residues. CDR3 nucleotide sequence: TGTGCCCCGCGGACACCCTACGAGCAGTACTTC. Encoded protein: CAPRTPYEQYF. The variable domain in full, with the rest retrieved from reference TRBV14 and TRBJ2-7, is EAGVTQFPSHSVIEKGQTVTLRCDPISGHDNLYWYRRVMGKEIKFLLHFVKESKQDESGMPNNRFLAERTGGTYSTLKVQPAELEDSGVYFCAPRTPYEQYFGPGTRLTVT.

This clone was seen ten or more times. This chain uses TRBV3-1 with TRBJ2-5; D is perhaps TRBD1 or TRBD2 (5 bases each). Germline loops: CDR1 LGHDT, CDR2 YNNKEL (reference sequence). CDR3 length: 13 residues. The ends were cut back, 4 bases at V and 3 bases at J, with 9 bases in the middle. The DNA for the CDR3 is TGTGCCAGCAGCCTAAGAGGGGAAGAGACCCAGTACTTC. Its translation is CASSLRGEETQYF.

Remarks on this clone: Just one base apart from a much larger clone, this may be a read error. CDR3 protein: CASIYGGDSYEQYF. The DNA for the CDR3 is TGTGCCAGCATCTATGGAGGGGACTCCTACGAGCAGTACTTC. The chain recombines TRBV5-5 with TRBJ2-7, with a tentative D call TRBD2 (6 bases). With 6 bases removed from V and 0 bases from J, the gap between germline ends came to 13 bases. The CDR3 totals 14 residues. Germline V gives CDR1 SGHKS, CDR2 YYEKEE (reference sequence). Variable domain in full (rest from reference TRBV5-5 and TRBJ2-7): DAGVTQSPTHLIKTRGQQVTLRCSPISGHKSVSWYQQVLGQGPQFIFQYYEKEERGRGNFPDRFSARQFPNYSSELNVNALLLGDSALYLCASIYGGDSYEQYFGPGTRLTVT.

With respect to this clone: In this CDR3 the conserved last residue, phenylalanine or tryptophan, is missing, so a read error is likely. The CDR3 nucleotides read TGTGCCAGTAGGACTGGGACAGGGGGAGGCTACACCCTC. The encoded protein is CASRTGTGGGYTL. The rearrangement links TRBV6-1 to TRBJ1-2, with 11 positions matching TRBD1. Trimming took 9 bases from V and 8 from J; bases not matched to a gene: 8. Germline V gives CDR1 MNHNS, CDR2 SASEGT. This CDR3 comprises 13 residues.